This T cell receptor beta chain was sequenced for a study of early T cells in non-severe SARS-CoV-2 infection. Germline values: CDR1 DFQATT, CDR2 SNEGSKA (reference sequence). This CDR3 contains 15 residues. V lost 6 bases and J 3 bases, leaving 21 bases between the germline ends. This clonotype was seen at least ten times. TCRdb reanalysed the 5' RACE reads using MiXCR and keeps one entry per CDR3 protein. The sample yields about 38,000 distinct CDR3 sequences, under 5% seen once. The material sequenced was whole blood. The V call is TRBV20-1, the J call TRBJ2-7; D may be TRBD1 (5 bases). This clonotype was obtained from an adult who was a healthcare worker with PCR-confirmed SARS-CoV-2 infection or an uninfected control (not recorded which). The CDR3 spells CSASSGTGTSYEQYF. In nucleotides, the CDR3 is TGCAGTGCCTCATCCGGTACAGGAACAAGCTACGAGCAGTACTTC.